These T cell receptor beta chains were read from a single sample in a study of T cells after yellow fever vaccination. One entry per CDR3 protein results from TCRdb running MiXCR on the 5' RACE reads. Of more than 90,000 distinct CDR3 sequences listed, around 7.2% were seen once; the top ten hold 2.5% to 3%. The material sequenced was CD4+ T cells sorted from PBMCs, taken roughly 46 days after the first yellow fever vaccination. Receptors originate from a man younger than 30 who received the YFV17D yellow fever vaccine. The CDR3 runs from the conserved cysteine through the conserved F or W. A D gene is named only where the DNA matches it firmly. Only part of the rows carry a size: once, few, many, or a class if the clone is expanded.

v_call	j_call	d_call	clone_size	cdr3_nt	cdr3_aa
TRBV29-1	TRBJ2-3	NA	many	TGCAGCGCCAGGCTTGGAAGCACAGATACGCAGTATTTT	CSARLGSTDTQYF
TRBV7-6	TRBJ1-1	TRBD1	many	TGCGCTGTGGGACAGGGTGTAATGGCTTTCTTT	CAVGQGVMAFF
TRBV28	TRBJ1-2	NA	many	TGTGCCAGCACTGGGGGACCTTGGGGCCCTGGCTACACCTTC	CASTGGPWGPGYTF
TRBV7-2	TRBJ1-5	NA	many	TGTGCCAGCAGCCAAGGGGGGGATCAGCCCCAGCATTTT	CASSQGGDQPQHF
TRBV25-1	TRBJ1-2	NA	many	TGTGCCAGCAGCCCTTCCGGGGGGGCCTATGGCTACACCTTC	CASSPSGGAYGYTF
TRBV4-2	TRBJ2-7	TRBD2	many	TGTGCCAGCAGCCAAATCGGGGGTGGCAGGACTAGCGGGTACTACGAGCAGTACTTC	CASSQIGGGRTSGYYEQYF
TRBV10-3	TRBJ2-1	TRBD2	many	TGTGCCATCAGTAAAACTAGCGGGGGGTACTCCTACAATGAGCAGTTCTTC	CAISKTSGGYSYNEQFF
TRBV14	TRBJ2-5	NA	many	TGTGCCAGCAGCCCAGATGGAGGCGAGACCCAGTACTTC	CASSPDGGETQYF
TRBV7-3	TRBJ2-5	NA	many	TGTGCCAGCAGCTTACGGCGAGGGACCCAAGAGACCCAGTACTTC	CASSLRRGTQETQYF
TRBV3-1	TRBJ2-6	NA	few	TGTGCCAGCAGCCAAGGGGCCACTTCTGGGGCCAACGTCCTGACTTTC	CASSQGATSGANVLTF
TRBV3-1	TRBJ1-1	TRBD1	many	TGTGCCAGCAGCCAAGAGGGGGGCAGGGGGCACGCTTTCTTT	CASSQEGGRGHAFF
TRBV11-2	TRBJ1-5	NA	many	TGTGCCAGCAGCTTAGATCCGGGCGTGGGGAAATATTATCAGCCCCAGCATTTT	CASSLDPGVGKYYQPQHF
TRBV20-1	TRBJ1-6	NA	NA	TGCAGTGCTAGAAGCCCCGGACAGATTAACTATAATTCACCCCTCCACTTT	CSARSPGQINYNSPLHF
TRBV3-1	TRBJ2-2	NA	few	TGTGCCAGCAGCCAGTTCGCGACTCTAGGGGAGCTGTTTTTT	CASSQFATLGELFF
TRBV7-6	TRBJ2-3	NA	many	TGTGCCAGCAGCGGTCCGGGACCCACAGATACGCAGTATTTT	CASSGPGPTDTQYF
TRBV7-3	TRBJ2-1	NA	many	TGTGCCAGCAGCTTAACCTCGACGACGGAAAATGAGCAGTTCTTC	CASSLTSTTENEQFF
TRBV6-1	TRBJ1-1	TRBD1	NA	TGTGCCAGCAGTGGAAACAGGGGGATAGGCACTGAAGCTTTCTTT	CASSGNRGIGTEAFF
TRBV7-3	TRBJ2-7	NA	few	TGTGCCAGCAGCTTAACCAGGGAGTACGAGCAGTACTTC	CASSLTREYEQYF
TRBV15	TRBJ2-5	NA	many	TGTGCCACCAAAAGTACGTGGGGCCAAGAGACCCAGTACTTC	CATKSTWGQETQYF
TRBV11-3	TRBJ1-4	NA	many	TGTGCCAGCAGCTTAGGGTTTTGGACAGATAAAACTAATGAAAAACTGTTTTTT	CASSLGFWTDKTNEKLFF
TRBV5-1	TRBJ1-6	NA	NA	TGCGCCAGCAGCTTCCAGGGGAGCTCCTATAATTCACCCCTCCACTTT	CASSFQGSSYNSPLHF
TRBV28	TRBJ2-2	NA	NA	TGTGCCAGCAGTTTGACCCAGGGGAACACCGGGGAGCTGTTTTTT	CASSLTQGNTGELFF
TRBV9	TRBJ2-2	NA	NA	TGTGCCAGCAAGTACGGGGAGAGCACCGGGGAGCTGTTTTTT	CASKYGESTGELFF
TRBV30	TRBJ2-7	NA	many	TGTGCCTGGAGTGTAATAGCGGCCGCCTACGAGCAGTACTTC	CAWSVIAAAYEQYF
TRBV7-8	TRBJ1-1	NA	many	TGTGCCAGCAGCTCAGGGGTGGAAGCTTTCTTT	CASSSGVEAFF
TRBV6-1	TRBJ2-1	TRBD2	many	TGTGCCCTTTCCGGGCGGGGGGCCCTCAATGAGCAGTTCTTC	CALSGRGALNEQFF
TRBV11-2	TRBJ2-1	NA	many	TGTGCCAGCAGCCGTAGAATACCCCCCGGGGATGAGCAGTTCTTC	CASSRRIPPGDEQFF
TRBV11-2	TRBJ2-2	TRBD1	many	TGTGCCAGCAGCTTTCTTCAGGGGGTTGGCACCGGGGAGCTGTTTTTT	CASSFLQGVGTGELFF
TRBV7-2	TRBJ1-1	NA	NA	TGTGCCAGCAGCTTCGCCTTTCTATCGCAGGGGAGGAACACTGAAGCTTTCTTT	CASSFAFLSQGRNTEAFF
TRBV20-1	TRBJ2-1	TRBD2	NA	TGCAGTGCTAGAGATGGCGGCGGGGGGCCGCGTGAGCAGTTCTTC	CSARDGGGGPREQFF
TRBV18	TRBJ1-3	NA	many	TGTGCCAGCTCACCACCGTACAGGCTCTCTGGAAACACCATATATTTT	CASSPPYRLSGNTIYF
TRBV6-5	TRBJ2-2	TRBD2	NA	TGTGCCAGCAGTTACTCGACTAGCGGGGGGTTGGCCGGGGAGCTGTTTTTT	CASSYSTSGGLAGELFF
TRBV12-3/TRBV12-4	TRBJ1-2	NA	many	TGTGCCAGCAGCCCGACAGGCCAGTATGGCTACACCTTC	CASSPTGQYGYTF
TRBV21-1	TRBJ2-1	NA	many	TGTGCCGGGGAATGGGAGCGGGGGTTC	CAGEWERGF
TRBV5-1	TRBJ2-3	NA	many	TGCGCCAGCAGCTTGCACAGGGTGGATACGCAGTATTTT	CASSLHRVDTQYF
TRBV29-1	TRBJ1-1	NA	many	TGCAGCGCCGCCAATTTGGGGAACACTGAAGCTTTCTTT	CSAANLGNTEAFF
TRBV29-1	TRBJ2-5	TRBD2	many	TGCAGCGTGGACATAGCGGGGCCCGGGACCCAGTACTTC	CSVDIAGPGTQYF
TRBV27	TRBJ1-1	NA	many	TGTGCCAGCAGTCAACGGACACCACCCGAAGCTTTCTTT	CASSQRTPPEAFF
TRBV12-3/TRBV12-4	TRBJ2-5	TRBD2	many	TGTGCCAGCAGCTTCCGACTAGCGGGGAGGGAGACCCAGTACTTC	CASSFRLAGRETQYF
TRBV4-3	TRBJ2-1	TRBD2	many	TGCGCCAGCAGCCAACTACCGGGAGGACTAGCGGGGGGGGCCGCCCCCTACAATGAGCAGTTCTTC	CASSQLPGGLAGGAAPYNEQFF
TRBV5-1	TRBJ1-1	NA	many	TGCGCCAGCAGCTTGGAGAGTCGCAGGGTCGGCGCTGAAGCTTTCTTT	CASSLESRRVGAEAFF
TRBV4-3	TRBJ2-5	TRBD2	many	TGCGCCAGCAGCAAAAGGGTTCAGGGGACTAGCGTATCGAAGGAGACCCAGTACTTC	CASSKRVQGTSVSKETQYF
TRBV4-1	TRBJ2-3	TRBD2	few	TGCGCCAGCAGCCTAAGTCGGGGTAGCGGGGGCCAAGATACGCAGTATTTT	CASSLSRGSGGQDTQYF
TRBV7-9	TRBJ1-2	NA	many	TGTGCCAGCAGCTTAACTACTGGGACGGCTGGCTACACCTTC	CASSLTTGTAGYTF
TRBV7-2	TRBJ2-3	NA	many	TGTGCCAGCACCCTCCGGGACACCACAGATACGCAGTATTTT	CASTLRDTTDTQYF
TRBV7-2	TRBJ1-5	NA	many	TGTGCCAGCAGCCCAGGGGCGGGAGCTCAGCCCCAGCATTTT	CASSPGAGAQPQHF
TRBV19	TRBJ2-5	NA	many	TGTGCCAGTAGTATAGAGGAGACCCAGTACTTC	CASSIEETQYF
TRBV10-3	TRBJ1-2	NA	many	TGTGCCATCAGTGAGGGGACCAACTATGGCTACACCTTC	CAISEGTNYGYTF
TRBV12-3/TRBV12-4	TRBJ1-1	TRBD1	many	TGTGCCAGCAGTTTAGCACCGACAGGGCCTGAGGCTTTCTTT	CASSLAPTGPEAFF
TRBV18	TRBJ2-4	NA	many	TGTGCCAGCTCACAATCCGGGGACATTCAGTACTTC	CASSQSGDIQYF
TRBV5-1	TRBJ2-4	NA	many	TGCGCCAGCAGCTCGCAGGTTCCCGGGAACATTCAGTACTTC	CASSSQVPGNIQYF
TRBV5-4	TRBJ1-4	NA	many	TGTGCCAGCAGCTTGCGTAACGAAAAACTGTTTTTT	CASSLRNEKLFF
TRBV30	TRBJ2-5	NA	many	TGTGCCTGGTCGCGAGTAGAGACCCAGTACTTC	CAWSRVETQYF
TRBV7-9	TRBJ1-4	TRBD1	many	TGTGCCAGCAGCCAGGGACAGGGAAAAGAAAAACTGTTTTTT	CASSQGQGKEKLFF
TRBV5-1	TRBJ2-1	NA	many	TGCGCCAGCAGCTGGCAGAGCGCCATTTATAATGAGCAGTTCTTC	CASSWQSAIYNEQFF
TRBV5-1	TRBJ2-7	NA	many	TGCGCCAGCAGCAGCAGCAGGGCCAGCTCCTACGAGCAGTACTTC	CASSSSRASSYEQYF
TRBV9	TRBJ2-3	NA	NA	TGTGCCAGCAGCGTAGACAGCACAGATACGCAGTATTTT	CASSVDSTDTQYF
TRBV5-6	TRBJ2-3	TRBD2	many	TGTGCCAGCAGCTCATCCGGGACTAGTCAGATCTTGAATTTT	CASSSSGTSQILNF
TRBV10-3	TRBJ2-2	NA	many	TGTGCCATCAGAGACCTCGCGAACACCGGGGAGCTGTTTTTT	CAIRDLANTGELFF
TRBV20-1	TRBJ1-1	NA	many	TGCAGTGCTAGGTGGCAACCGAACACTGAAGCTTTCTTT	CSARWQPNTEAFF